These 16 T cell receptor beta chains were all obtained from the same sample, sequenced in a study of T cells in women clearing cervical HPV infection (dated by TCRdb to 2016 to 2019). The library was prepared using the immunoSEQ multiplex PCR assay. TCRdb took this table from immuneACCESS and kept in-frame rearrangements with V and J called. Such tables lack part of the clones; where checked against another copy, unresolved V genes explain under half of the gap, and the rest is unexplained. The sample table on file contains 15,000 or so clones. The ten largest account for about a fifth of the sample. The source material was blood buffy coat. The receptors shown here come from a woman aged 18-70 years with a cervical HPV16 infection that either progressed to CIN3+ or cleared (not recorded which).

In the case of this clone: The observed sequence ends 3 residues before the CDR3 terminus, with the missing tail filled in from the germline J gene. This rearrangement joins TRBV7-2 to TRBJ1-2, with a weak D call TRBD1 (5 bases). This CDR3 is 14 amino acids long. The ends were cut back, 0 bases at V and 2 bases at J, with 7 bases in the middle. Per germline, CDR1 SGHTA and CDR2 FQGNSA. CDR3 residues: CASSLADTNYGYTF. The covered CDR3 bases are TGTGCCAGCAGCTTAGCGGACACCAACTATGGC.

Incomplete CDR3 DNA: TGTGCCAGCAGCCCCTGGGACAGTCTCACAGATACG. Protein product: CASSPWDSLTDT. The full CDR3 reads CASSPWDSLTDTQYF. This chain connects TRBV5-6 to TRBJ2-3; TRBD1 matches at 7 bases. The read stops 3 residues short of the end of the CDR3; the missing end is completed from the germline J gene. The CDR3 has 15 residues. J gave up 2 bases and V 4 bases, and 7 bases lay outside the gene matches. CDR1 is SGHDT and CDR2 is YYEEEE in the germline V gene. The full variable domain, its missing parts supplied by reference TRBV5-6 and TRBJ2-3, is DAGVTQSPTHLIKTRGQQVTLRCSPKSGHDTVSWYQQALGQGPQFIFQYYEEEERQRGNFPDRFSGHQFPNYSSELNVNALLLGDSALYLCASSPWDSLTDTQYFGPGTRLTVL.

Comments on this clone: Read sequence stops 3 residues before the CDR3 end, and the germline J gene provides the missing end. The J gene is TRBJ1-2, the V gene TRBV18; TRBD1 matches at 8 bases. The germline CDR1 and CDR2 sequences are KGHSH and LQKENI. CDR3 length: 13 residues. The covered CDR3 bases are TGTGCCAGCTCAGGGGACAGGTCCTACGAC. This translates into CASSGDRSYD. The full CDR3 is CASSGDRSYDYTF.

Of note for this clone: The read ends 3 residues shy of where the CDR3 ends; the end is completed using the germline J gene. V and J are TRBV19 and TRBJ2-5; 8 positions agree with TRBD1. Trimming cost V 5 bases and J 4 bases; bases outside gene matches: 3. This CDR3 contains 13 residues. Germline V lookup: CDR1 LNHDA, CDR2 SQIVND (reference sequence). The CDR3 DNA, read in part, is TGTGCCAGTAGTTCACAGGGGGGAGAGACC. Amino acids: CASSSQGGET. The complete CDR3 sequence is CASSSQGGETQYF.

In the case of this clone: Read sequence stops 3 residues before the CDR3 end, and the germline J gene provides the missing end. The J gene is TRBJ1-2, the V gene TRBV19; unclear D gene. Germline V gives CDR1 LNHDA, CDR2 SQIVND (reference sequence). The CDR3 covers 12 residues. CDR3 sequence: CASSVPGGDYTF. The CDR3 DNA, read in part, is TGTGCCAGTAGTGTTCCAGGAGGCGAC.

Notes on this clone: The sequenced fragment ends 3 residues before the CDR3 boundary, so the rest is inferred from the germline J gene. The chain combines TRBV7-6 with TRBJ2-5; TRBD1 matches at 8 bases. Per the germline V gene, CDR1 is SGHVS and CDR2 is FNYEAQ. V shed 4 bases and J 4 bases; nucleotides not matched to a gene: 8. CDR3 size: 15 residues. The DNA read from the CDR3 is TGTGCCAGCAGCTCCCCCCAGGGGGCGGGAGAGACC. Translated: CASSSPQGAGET. The CDR3 as a whole reads CASSSPQGAGETQYF.

About this clone itself: The read gets to within 3 residues of the CDR3 end, and the germline J gene fills in the rest. The V gene is TRBV20-1, the J gene TRBJ2-2; 7 positions agree with TRBD2. V dropped 0 bases and J dropped 2; count of bases not matched to a gene: 6. There are 16 residues in the CDR3. Germline V CDR1 and CDR2: DFQATT, SNEGSKA (reference sequence). The CDR3 DNA, read in part, is TGCAGTGCTAGAGATTTCGAGACTAGCAACACCGGGGAG. Translating gives CSARDFETSNTGE. The CDR3 reads in full as CSARDFETSNTGELFF.

A remark on this clone: From the germline J gene comes the end of the CDR3, since the read stops 3 residues before it. V is TRBV30 and J is TRBJ1-5; D not resolved. The ends were cut back, 0 bases at V and 9 bases at J, with 9 bases in the middle. The CDR3 sequence is 12 residues long. CDR1 GTSNPN and CDR2 SVGIG come from the germline V gene (reference sequence). CDR3 loop: CAWSVRETPQHF. The CDR3 DNA, read in part, is TGTGCCTGGAGTGTCCGCGAAACGCCC.

Comment on this clone: The read is 3 residues too short to cover the CDR3 end, so that end is filled in from the germline J gene. The chain has TRBV5-1 and TRBJ1-6; D call uncertain. This CDR3 spans 14 amino acids. The germline V gene has CDR1 SGHRS and CDR2 YFSETQ. V was clipped by 4 bases and J by 8 bases, with 13 bases between them. The DNA read from the CDR3 is TGCGCCAGCAGCCAACGACTTAACTATTCACCC. Its translation is CASSQRLNYSP. The CDR3 in full is CASSQRLNYSPLHF.

The CDR3 here is CASSTTNSGANVLFF. The DNA read from the CDR3 is TGTGCCAGTAGCACTACGAACTCTGGGGCCAACGTG. V is TRBV19 and J is TRBJ2-2, with a weak D call TRBD1 (5 bases). The read gets to within 3 residues of the CDR3 end, and the germline J gene fills in the rest. Germline CDR1 LNHDA, CDR2 SQIVND (reference sequence). The CDR3 has 15 amino acids.

For this clone: The CDR3 is cut off 3 residues early in the read; its end comes from the germline J gene. This chain uses TRBV20-1 with TRBJ2-5, with 9 bases aligning to TRBD2. The CDR3 is 15 amino acids. Per the germline V gene, CDR1 is DFQATT and CDR2 is SNEGSKA (reference sequence). The V gene end was trimmed by 2 bases and the J gene end by 0 bases; junction bases not matched to a gene: 4. CDR3: CSARRGGGDQETQYF. The sequenced part of the CDR3 DNA is TGCAGTGCTAGAAGGGGCGGGGGGGACCAAGAGACC.

In regard to this clone: The sequence runs out 3 residues before the end of the CDR3; the remainder is reconstructed from the germline J gene. The chain couples TRBV6-1 to TRBJ1-2; no definite D call. V was clipped by 3 bases and J by 4 bases, with 6 bases between them. Germline lookup yields CDR1 MNHNS and CDR2 SASEGT. This CDR3 has 12 amino acids. The CDR3 region is CASSDFLYGYTF. The CDR3 bases that were read are TGTGCCAGCAGTGATTTCCTCTATGGC.

Regarding this clone: The CDR3 extends 3 residues past the end of the read, so its final part is completed from the germline J gene. V and J are TRBV5-6 and TRBJ1-2, with no clear D. Germline V lookup: CDR1 SGHDT, CDR2 YYEEEE. This CDR3 has 15 residues. The covered CDR3 bases are TGTGCCAGCAGCTTGGTTCCAAGGGTTCAAGAGACC. Residues: CASSLVPRVQET. The whole CDR3 is CASSLVPRVQETYTF.

As concerns this clone: The read ends 3 residues before the CDR3 terminus; that terminus is restored from the germline J gene. V is TRBV19 and J is TRBJ2-3; 11 bases line up with TRBD2. CDR3 length: 16 amino acids. Trimming removed 6 bases from V and 4 bases from J; junction bases left unmatched: 9. Germline values: CDR1 LNHDA, CDR2 SQIVND (reference sequence). The CDR3 sequence: CASSISSGGYADTQYF. The sequenced CDR3 bases are TGTGCCAGTAGCATCTCTAGCGGGGGGTACGCAGATACG.

Regarding this clone: The read finishes 3 residues shy of the CDR3 end, and the germline J gene is used to complete it. The rearrangement links TRBV7-2 to TRBJ1-5, with 9 nucleotides matching TRBD1. Germline V gene sequence: CDR1 SGHTA, CDR2 FQGNSA. This CDR3 has 15 amino acids. V shed 4 bases, J shed 6 bases, and the junction held 7 bases outside the gene matches. CDR3 DNA, as far as it was read: TGTGCCAGCAGCTCGGGACAGGGAGGATCTCAGCCC. Protein sequence: CASSSGQGGSQP. The whole CDR3 sequence reads CASSSGQGGSQPQHF.

As for this clone: The CDR3 is cut off 3 residues early in the read; its end comes from the germline J gene. The chain combines TRBV7-9 with TRBJ1-1, with D perhaps TRBD1 (5 bases). V was cut by 5 bases and J by 7 bases, with 20 bases left in between. The CDR3 contains 15 residues. The germline V gene encodes CDR1 SEHNR and CDR2 FQNEAQ (reference sequence). Here the CDR3 reads CASSPGRGGSGEAFF. The covered CDR3 bases are TGTGCCAGCAGCCCAGGTCGGGGGGGGAGCGGTGAA.